These 25 T cell receptor beta chains originate from one sample sequenced in a study of blood T cell repertoires in COVID-19. The data were produced by immunoSEQ multiplex PCR, yet TCRdb's version contains in-frame clones alone and is incomplete. The repertoire holds fewer than 85,000 clones, with about 74% as singletons. Sequences were obtained from peripheral blood. Every receptor here comes from a human donor with acute or convalescent COVID-19. The donor label of this sample is uncertain.

The gene calls are TRBV19 and TRBJ1-1; D remains ambiguous. Germline loops: CDR1 LNHDA, CDR2 SQIVND (reference sequence). CDR3 length: 11 residues. Trimming removed 5 bases from V and 2 bases from J, with 3 bases in between. CDR3 protein: CASSGNTEAFF. The DNA for the CDR3 is TGTGCCAGTAGTGGCAACACTGAAGCTTTCTTT.

The chain links TRBV5-1 to TRBJ1-5; D possibly corresponds to TRBD1 (5 bases). The ends were cut back, 0 bases at V and 3 bases at J, with 7 bases in the middle. Looked up from germline, CDR1 is SGHRS and CDR2 is YFSETQ. CDR3 size: 14 residues. The CDR3 loop is CASSLEGNNQPQHF. In DNA, the CDR3 is TGCGCCAGCAGCTTGGAGGGGAACAATCAGCCCCAGCATTTT.

In DNA, the CDR3 is TGTGCCAGCAGCCGGGGGTCCGGGAACACCGGGGAGCTGTTTTTT. Translating it yields CASSRGSGNTGELFF. This chain links TRBV5-4 with TRBJ2-2, with D perhaps TRBD2 (6 bases). Per germline, CDR1 SGHNT and CDR2 YYREEE (reference sequence). This CDR3 has 15 residues. The V end lost 4 bases, the J end lost 1 base, and 11 bases lay between the germline ends.

The genes are TRBV10-3 and TRBJ2-3; 9 nucleotides match TRBD2. The germline V gene has CDR1 ENHRY and CDR2 SYGVKD. The CDR3 consists of 18 residues. The V segment lost 3 bases and the J segment 0 bases; nucleotides outside the gene matches: 10. The DNA for the CDR3 is TGTGCCATCAGTGATAGAGGTGGAACTAGCGGGAGCACAGATACGCAGTATTTT. This gives the protein CAISDRGGTSGSTDTQYF.

The CDR3 bases are TGCGCCAGCACCGGGGTAGGGAGCGGCTACACCTTC. Amino acids: CASTGVGSGYTF. This sequence joins TRBV10-2 and TRBJ1-2; unclear D gene. Germline V lookup: CDR1 WSHSY, CDR2 SAAADI. This CDR3 spans 12 amino acids. Trimming removed 7 bases from V and 8 bases from J, with 14 bases in between.

This sequence joins TRBV2 and TRBJ1-2; TRBD1 aligns across 7 bases. This CDR3 contains 15 residues. Germline values: CDR1 SNHLY, CDR2 FYNNEI. With 5 bases clipped from V and 2 bases from J, the junction kept 8 bases outside the gene matches. CDR3 amino acids: CASSYDRAANYGYTF. CDR3 nucleotides: TGTGCCAGCAGTTATGACAGGGCTGCGAACTATGGCTACACCTTC.

V usage is TRBV6-6 and J usage is TRBJ1-3; TRBD1 might be the D (5 bases). The germline CDR1 and CDR2 sequences are MNHNY and SVGAGI (reference sequence). The V end was cut by 4 bases, the J end by 0 bases, with 10 bases between. The CDR3 totals 15 residues. CDR3 sequence reads: CASSSDRLSGNTIYF. The CDR3, as DNA: TGTGCCAGCAGTTCTGACAGACTCTCTGGAAACACCATATATTTT.

This chain joins TRBV28 and TRBJ1-2; 10 bases fit TRBD1. Losses at the gene ends were 6 bases for V and 4 bases for J; bases not matched to a gene: 2. The CDR3 runs 13 residues. The V gene's germline CDR1 is MDHEN and CDR2 SYDVKM. Written as DNA, the CDR3 is TGTGCCAGCAGGACAGGGGGCCTCTATGGCTACACCTTC. Translation: CASRTGGLYGYTF.

This clone was found once. This sequence joins TRBV18 and TRBJ2-1, with a possible D match to TRBD2 (6 bases). Germline lookup yields CDR1 KGHSH and CDR2 LQKENI. With 2 bases removed from V and 3 bases from J, the gap between germline ends came to 11 bases. The CDR3 spans 15 residues. CDR3 sequence reads: CASSPEIADYNEQFF. The DNA of the CDR3 is TGTGCCAGCTCACCAGAAATAGCGGACTACAATGAGCAGTTCTTC.

The chain uses TRBV3-1 (or the pseudogene TRBV3-2) and TRBJ1-1, with 8 bases lining up with TRBD1. The CDR3 contains 14 residues. With 6 bases clipped from V and 5 bases from J, the junction kept 8 bases outside the gene matches. CDR1 LGHDT and CDR2 YNNKEL come from the germline V gene (reference sequence). This CDR3 is CASSLQGDGTEAFF. The CDR3, as DNA: TGTGCCAGCAGTTTACAGGGGGATGGGACTGAAGCTTTCTTT.

This clone was recorded once. The CDR3 coding sequence is TGTGCTAGTGGTCTGGACAGGGTCGAGATCAATGAGCAGTTCTTC. Translated: CASGLDRVEINEQFF. J is TRBJ2-1 and V is TRBV12-5; TRBD1 matches 8 bases. CDR1 LGHNT and CDR2 FRNRAP come from the germline V gene. This CDR3 comprises 15 residues. The trim removed 5 bases at V and 6 bases at J, leaving 9 bases unmatched.

The chain carries TRBV19 and TRBJ1-2; D is perhaps TRBD1 (5 bases). V was trimmed by 3 bases and J by 3 bases, leaving 11 bases between them. CDR3 size: 14 residues. From germline, CDR1 is LNHDA and CDR2 SQIVND (reference sequence). CDR3 sequence: CASSIGDSYYGYTF. Written as DNA, the CDR3 is TGTGCCAGTAGTATCGGTGACAGTTACTATGGCTACACCTTC.

This clone has only a few counts. The chain employs TRBV4-2 and TRBJ2-1; TRBD2 matches 9 bases. Germline V gene sequence: CDR1 LGHNA, CDR2 YNFKEQ. This CDR3 comprises 17 residues. With 7 bases clipped from V and 0 bases from J, the junction kept 10 bases outside the gene matches. The CDR3 coding sequence is TGTGCCAGCACCCTAAGGGGTAGCGGGGGCTCCTACAATGAGCAGTTCTTC. Translating it yields CASTLRGSGGSYNEQFF.

The chain joins TRBV7-2 to TRBJ1-3; D may be TRBD1 (5 bases). This CDR3 comprises 16 residues. Trimming stripped 2 bases from V and 0 bases from J, with 11 bases between. Germline V gene data show CDR1 as SGHTA and CDR2 as FQGNSA. The CDR3 nucleotides are TGTGCCAGCAGCTTACGGGGGGGGAACTCTGGAAACACCATATATTTT. Encoded protein: CASSLRGGNSGNTIYF.

The chain joins TRBV5-1 to TRBJ1-2; TRBD1 agrees at 9 bases. Unmatched junction bases numbered 5, after V lost 0 bases and J lost 8 bases. The length of the CDR3 is 14 residues. Germline lookup yields CDR1 SGHRS and CDR2 YFSETQ. This CDR3 is CASSLEGQGLGYTF. CDR3 DNA: TGCGCCAGCAGCTTGGAAGGACAGGGGTTGGGCTACACCTTC.

This sequence joins TRBV18 and TRBJ2-5; D gene ambiguous. Germline V lookup: CDR1 KGHSH, CDR2 LQKENI. V lost 3 bases and J 2 bases, leaving 10 bases between the germline ends. The CDR3 spans 14 residues. The CDR3 reads CASSPRSLQETQYF. CDR3 nucleotide sequence: TGTGCCAGCTCACCTAGATCCCTACAAGAGACCCAGTACTTC.

V and J are TRBV7-2 and TRBJ1-1, with 7 bases lining up with TRBD1. The CDR3 loop spans 16 amino acids. CDR1 SGHTA and CDR2 FQGNSA come from the germline V gene. Trimming cost V 2 bases and J 0 bases; bases outside gene matches: 6. This chain's CDR3 is CASSLMGQTMNTEAFF. The CDR3 nucleotides are TGTGCCAGCAGCTTAATGGGACAGACCATGAACACTGAAGCTTTCTTT.

The chain is built from TRBV6-6 and TRBJ1-1; 10 bases agree with TRBD1. V gave up 5 bases and J gave up 0 bases; unmatched junction bases: 9. Per the germline V gene, CDR1 is MNHNY and CDR2 is SVGAGI (reference sequence). The CDR3 consists of 17 residues. In DNA form, the CDR3 reads TGTGCCAGCAGTCGACGAACCGGGACAGGGGTGAACACTGAAGCTTTCTTT. Translating it yields CASSRRTGTGVNTEAFF.

The CDR3 protein is CASSPPDRGRKTQYF. CDR3 DNA sequence: TGTGCCAGCTCACCACCGGACAGGGGAAGAAAGACCCAGTACTTC. J is TRBJ2-5 and V is TRBV18, with 9 nucleotides matching TRBD1. The CDR3 is 15 amino acids. Trimming at V came to 0 bases and at J to 6 bases, leaving 5 bases not matched to a gene. Germline values: CDR1 KGHSH, CDR2 LQKENI.

The chain has TRBV5-1 and TRBJ2-2; D gene uncertain. The CDR3 covers 18 residues. V was shortened by 0 bases and J by 1 base, with 16 bases between the two germline ends. The germline CDR1 and CDR2 sequences are SGHRS and YFSETQ. The CDR3 nucleotides are TGCGCCAGCAGCTTGGAATTTCGTGGGCAGATGAACACCGGGGAGCTGTTTTTT. Protein: CASSLEFRGQMNTGELFF.

This sequence joins TRBV7-6 and TRBJ2-7, with 9 nucleotides matching TRBD2. CDR3 length equals 14 residues. V was clipped by 5 bases and J by 7 bases; unmatched bases: 9. CDR1 and CDR2 from the germline V gene are SGHVS and FNYEAQ. The CDR3: CASSKYSGSYEQYF. Written as DNA, the CDR3 is TGTGCCAGCAGCAAATATAGCGGGAGTTATGAGCAGTACTTC.

This clone was seen only once. The chain employs TRBV6-2 or TRBV6-3 and TRBJ2-3; weak D call: TRBD1 (6 bases). Germline loops: CDR1 MNHEY, CDR2 SVGEGT. CDR3 length: 16 amino acids. Between the trimmed V and J ends, which lost 5 bases and 0 bases, there was a span of 15 bases. CDR3 nucleotides: TGTGCCAGCAGTCAACCGACAGGTGGTAGCACAGATACGCAGTATTTT. Its translation: CASSQPTGGSTDTQYF.

The sample holds a few counts of this clone. V and J are TRBV19 and TRBJ1-3; no definite D call. The length of the CDR3 is 14 residues. CDR1 and CDR2 from the germline V gene are LNHDA and SQIVND (reference sequence). Trimming removed 2 bases at V and 3 bases at J, with 8 bases between. The CDR3 loop reads CASSITAGGNTIYF. In DNA, the CDR3 is TGTGCCAGTAGTATAACGGCGGGTGGAAACACCATATATTTT.

The chain has TRBV19 and TRBJ2-2; D not certain. Germline V CDR1 and CDR2: LNHDA, SQIVND (reference sequence). The germline V and J ends were trimmed by 5 bases and 1 base, with 8 bases remaining between them. The CDR3 contains 14 residues. CDR3 DNA sequence: TGTGCCAGTAGTGAGACAAAGAACACCGGGGAGCTGTTTTTT. Residues: CASSETKNTGELFF. Variable domain in full (rest from reference TRBV19 and TRBJ2-2): DGGITQSPKYLFRKEGQNVTLSCEQNLNHDAMYWYRQDPGQGLRLIYYSQIVNDFQKGDIAEGYSVSREKKESFPLTVTSAQKNPTAFYLCASSETKNTGELFFGEGSRLTVL.

V gene TRBV5-4 combines with J gene TRBJ2-3; TRBD2 agrees at 7 bases. The CDR3 loop spans 16 amino acids. V lost 0 bases and J lost 5; bases outside the gene matches: 9. Germline V gene lookup returns CDR1 SGHNT and CDR2 YYREEE (reference sequence). As DNA, the CDR3 is TGTGCCAGCAGCTTGGGGGCGGGAGCGGATAGAGATACGCAGTATTTT. Residues: CASSLGAGADRDTQYF.